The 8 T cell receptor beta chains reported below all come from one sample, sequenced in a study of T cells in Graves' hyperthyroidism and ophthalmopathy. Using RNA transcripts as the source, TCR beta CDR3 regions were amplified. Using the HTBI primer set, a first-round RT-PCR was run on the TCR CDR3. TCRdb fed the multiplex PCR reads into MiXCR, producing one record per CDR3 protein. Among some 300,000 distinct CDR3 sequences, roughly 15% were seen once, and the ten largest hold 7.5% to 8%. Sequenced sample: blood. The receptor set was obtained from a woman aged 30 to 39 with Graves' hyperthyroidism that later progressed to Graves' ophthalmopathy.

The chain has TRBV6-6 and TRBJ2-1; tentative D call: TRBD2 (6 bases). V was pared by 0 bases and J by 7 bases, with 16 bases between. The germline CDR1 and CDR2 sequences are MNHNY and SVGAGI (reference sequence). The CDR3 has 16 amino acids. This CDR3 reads CASSYSKRTNLNEQFF. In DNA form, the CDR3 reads TGTGCCAGCAGTTACTCGAAGCGGACTAATTTGAATGAGCAGTTCTTC.

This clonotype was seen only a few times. Here the CDR3 reads CASSHPTSGIYEQYF. The CDR3 DNA sequence: TGCGCCAGCAGCCACCCCACTAGCGGAATCTACGAGCAGTACTTC. V usage is TRBV4-1 and J usage is TRBJ2-7, with 8 bases that match TRBD2. Germline trimming cut 3 bases from V and 3 bases from J; bases unmatched to any gene: 7. Germline CDR1 reads MGHRA; CDR2 reads YSYEKL. CDR3 length: 15 residues.

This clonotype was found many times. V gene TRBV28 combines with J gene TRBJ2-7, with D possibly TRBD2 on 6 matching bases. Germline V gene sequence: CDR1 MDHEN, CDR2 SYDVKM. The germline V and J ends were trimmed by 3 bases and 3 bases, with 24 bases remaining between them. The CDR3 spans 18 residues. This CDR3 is CASSLLVGSQVGDYEQYF. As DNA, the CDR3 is TGTGCCAGCAGTTTGTTAGTCGGGAGTCAAGTCGGGGACTACGAGCAGTACTTC.

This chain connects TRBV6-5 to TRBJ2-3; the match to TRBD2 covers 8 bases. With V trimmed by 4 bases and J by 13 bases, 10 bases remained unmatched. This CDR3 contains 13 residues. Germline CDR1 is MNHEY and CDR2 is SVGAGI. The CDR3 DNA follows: TGTGCCAGCAGTTTCCCTAGCGGGTTGGGGGAGTATTTT. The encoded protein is CASSFPSGLGEYF.

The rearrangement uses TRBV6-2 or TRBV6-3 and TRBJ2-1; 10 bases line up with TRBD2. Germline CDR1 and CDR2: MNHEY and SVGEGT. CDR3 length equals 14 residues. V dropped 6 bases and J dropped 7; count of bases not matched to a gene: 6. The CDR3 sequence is CASSPGLAINEQFF. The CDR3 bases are TGTGCCAGCAGCCCGGGACTAGCGATTAATGAGCAGTTCTTC.

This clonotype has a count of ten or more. CDR3 sequence reads: CASRVAGGRETQYF. As DNA, the CDR3 is TGTGCCAGCAGAGTAGCGGGAGGCAGGGAGACCCAGTACTTC. V and J are TRBV6-2 or TRBV6-3 and TRBJ2-5; 10 nucleotides match TRBD2. Per the germline V gene, CDR1 is MNHEY and CDR2 is SVGEGT. The CDR3 sequence is 14 residues long. Trimming took 6 bases from V and 5 from J; bases not matched to a gene: 6.

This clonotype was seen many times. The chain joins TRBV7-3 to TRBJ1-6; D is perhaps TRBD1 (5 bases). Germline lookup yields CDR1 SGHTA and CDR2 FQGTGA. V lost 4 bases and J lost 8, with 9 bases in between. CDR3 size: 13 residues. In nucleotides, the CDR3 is TGTGCCAGCAGCTGGGGACGGGATTCACCCCTCCACTTT. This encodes CASSWGRDSPLHF. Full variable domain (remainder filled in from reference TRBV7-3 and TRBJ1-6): GAGVSQTPSNKVTEKGKYVELRCDPISGHTALYWYRQSLGQGPEFLIYFQGTGAADDSGLPNDRFFAVRPEGSVSTLKIQRTERGDSAVYLCASSWGRDSPLHFGNGTRLTVT.

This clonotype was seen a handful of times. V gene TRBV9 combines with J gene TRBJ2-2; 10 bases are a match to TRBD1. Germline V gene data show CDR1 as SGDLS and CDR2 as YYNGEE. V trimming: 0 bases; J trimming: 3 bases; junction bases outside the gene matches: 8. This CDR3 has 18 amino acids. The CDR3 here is CASSVVPTGGLDTGELFF. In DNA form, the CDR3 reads TGTGCCAGCAGCGTAGTCCCGACAGGGGGCCTTGACACCGGGGAGCTGTTTTTT.